This T cell receptor beta chain was identified during a study of blood T cell repertoires in COVID-19. The wider study: Donors in the United States, Italy and Spain gave samples during acute or convalescent COVID-19. The analysed material was cDNA or gDNA that came from T cells, B-cell-depleted T cells, or PBMCs.

V lost 6 bases, J lost 1 base, and 8 bases stayed unmatched. The CDR3 sequence is 16 residues long. Germline CDR1 and CDR2: MNHNS and SASEGT. Authors' processing steps: Amplification with reference gene primers provided the estimates of nucleated cell counts. The repertoire was sequenced with immunoSEQ multiplex PCR; TCRdb's copy has only in-frame clones and lacks some. The D gene and trimming were derived from the DNA, and the V and J assignments and clone size from that table. This table has 200,000 to 250,000 clones, around 90% appearing once. Sample: peripheral blood. The chain combines TRBV6-1 with TRBJ2-3; 9 bases match TRBD1. This TCR was sampled from an elderly man with acute or convalescent COVID-19. The CDR3 spells CASSENRDRGTDTQYF. The CDR3 nucleotides read TGTGCCAGCAGCGAAAACCGGGACAGGGGCACAGATACGCAGTATTTT.